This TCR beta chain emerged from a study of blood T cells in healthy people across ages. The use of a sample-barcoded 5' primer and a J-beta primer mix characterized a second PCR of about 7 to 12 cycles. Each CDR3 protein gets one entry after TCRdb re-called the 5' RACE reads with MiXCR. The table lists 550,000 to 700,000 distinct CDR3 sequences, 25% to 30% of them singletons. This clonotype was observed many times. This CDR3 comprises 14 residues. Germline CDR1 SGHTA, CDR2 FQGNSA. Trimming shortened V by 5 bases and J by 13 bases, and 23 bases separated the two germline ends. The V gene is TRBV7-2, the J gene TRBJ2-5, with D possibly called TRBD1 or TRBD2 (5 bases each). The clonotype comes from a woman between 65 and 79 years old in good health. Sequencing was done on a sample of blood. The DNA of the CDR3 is TGTGCCAGCAGCCACCCTAGTACTGGGACCCAGTGGTACTTC. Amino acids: CASSHPSTGTQWYF.